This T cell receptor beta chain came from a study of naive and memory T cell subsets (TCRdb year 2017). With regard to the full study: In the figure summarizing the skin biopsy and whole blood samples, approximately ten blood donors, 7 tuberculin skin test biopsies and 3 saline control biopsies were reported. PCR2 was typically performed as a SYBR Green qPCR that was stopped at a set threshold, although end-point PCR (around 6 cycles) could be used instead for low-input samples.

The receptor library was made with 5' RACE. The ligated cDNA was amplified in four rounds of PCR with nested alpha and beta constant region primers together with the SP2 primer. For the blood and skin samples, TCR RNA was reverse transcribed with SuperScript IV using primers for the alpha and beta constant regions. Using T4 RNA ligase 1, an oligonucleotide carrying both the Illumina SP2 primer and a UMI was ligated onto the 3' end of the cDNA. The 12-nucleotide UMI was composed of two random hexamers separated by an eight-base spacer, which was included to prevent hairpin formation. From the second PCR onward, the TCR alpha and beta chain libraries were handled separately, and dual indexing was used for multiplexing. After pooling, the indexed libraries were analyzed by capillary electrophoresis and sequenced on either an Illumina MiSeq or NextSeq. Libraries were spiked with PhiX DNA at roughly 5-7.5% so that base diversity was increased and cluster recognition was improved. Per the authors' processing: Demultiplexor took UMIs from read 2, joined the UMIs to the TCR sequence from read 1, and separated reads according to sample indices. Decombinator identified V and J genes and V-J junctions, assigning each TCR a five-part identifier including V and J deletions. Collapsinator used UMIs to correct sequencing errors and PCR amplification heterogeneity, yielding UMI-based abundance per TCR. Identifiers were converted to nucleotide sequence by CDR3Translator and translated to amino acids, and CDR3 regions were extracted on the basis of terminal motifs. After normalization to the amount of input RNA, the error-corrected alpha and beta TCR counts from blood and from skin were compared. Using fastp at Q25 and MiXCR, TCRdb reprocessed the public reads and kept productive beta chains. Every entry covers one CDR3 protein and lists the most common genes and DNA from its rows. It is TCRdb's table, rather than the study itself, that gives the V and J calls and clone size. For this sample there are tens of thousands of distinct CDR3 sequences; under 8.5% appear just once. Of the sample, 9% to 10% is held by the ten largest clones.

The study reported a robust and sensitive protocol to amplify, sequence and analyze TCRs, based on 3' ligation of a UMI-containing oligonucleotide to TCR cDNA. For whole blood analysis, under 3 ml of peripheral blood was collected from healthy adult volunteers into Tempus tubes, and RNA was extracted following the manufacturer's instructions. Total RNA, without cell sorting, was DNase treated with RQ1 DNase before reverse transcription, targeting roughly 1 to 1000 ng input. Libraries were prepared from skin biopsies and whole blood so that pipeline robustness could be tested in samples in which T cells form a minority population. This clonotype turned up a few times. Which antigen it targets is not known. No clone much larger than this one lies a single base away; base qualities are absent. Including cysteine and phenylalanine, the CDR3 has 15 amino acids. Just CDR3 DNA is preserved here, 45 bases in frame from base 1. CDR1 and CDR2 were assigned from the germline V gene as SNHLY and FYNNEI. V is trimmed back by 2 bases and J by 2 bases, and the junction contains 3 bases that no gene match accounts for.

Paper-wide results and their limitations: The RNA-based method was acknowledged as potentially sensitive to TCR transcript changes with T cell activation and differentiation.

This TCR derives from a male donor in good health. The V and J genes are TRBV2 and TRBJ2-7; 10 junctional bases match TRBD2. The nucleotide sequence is TGTGCCAGCAGTGAACGGACTAGCGGTACCTACGAGCAGTACTTC. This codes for CASSERTSGTYEQYF.